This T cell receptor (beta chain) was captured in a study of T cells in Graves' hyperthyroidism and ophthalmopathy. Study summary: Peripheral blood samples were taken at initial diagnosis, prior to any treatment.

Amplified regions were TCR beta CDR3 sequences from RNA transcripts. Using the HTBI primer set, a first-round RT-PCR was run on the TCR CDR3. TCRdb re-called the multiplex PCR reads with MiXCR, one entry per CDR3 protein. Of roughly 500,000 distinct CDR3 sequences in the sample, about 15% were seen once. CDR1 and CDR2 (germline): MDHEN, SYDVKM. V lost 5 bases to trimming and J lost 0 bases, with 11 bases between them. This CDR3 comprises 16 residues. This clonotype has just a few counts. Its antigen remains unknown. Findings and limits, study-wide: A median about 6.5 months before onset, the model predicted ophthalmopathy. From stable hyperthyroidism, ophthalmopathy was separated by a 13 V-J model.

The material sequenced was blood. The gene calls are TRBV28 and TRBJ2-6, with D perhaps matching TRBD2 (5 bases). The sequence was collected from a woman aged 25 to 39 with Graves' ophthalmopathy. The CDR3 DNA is TGTGCCAGCAGTCCCCCCCGGGGCTCTGGGGCCAACGTCCTGACTTTC. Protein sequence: CASSPPRGSGANVLTF.